A single sample gave rise to the 29 T cell receptor beta chains below, sequenced in a study of cytomegalovirus exposure and HLA in healthy donors. Assay used: immunoSEQ multiplex PCR; TCRdb lists only in-frame clones, some missing. The sample has some 75,000 clones; approximately 96% are singletons. Sequenced: PBMCs. Source of these receptors: a woman aged 18 to 35 in good health and CMV-seronegative.

V gene TRBV19 combines with J gene TRBJ2-2; 9 bases agree with TRBD1. The V and J ends lost 10 bases and 2 bases, in that order; junction bases with no gene match: 8. Looked up from germline, CDR1 is LNHDA and CDR2 is SQIVND (reference sequence). The CDR3 runs to 15 residues. The CDR3 loop is CAIRQGGGNTGELFF. CDR3 bases: TGTGCCATAAGACAGGGGGGAGGAAACACCGGGGAGCTGTTTTTT.

The rearrangement joins TRBV19 to TRBJ1-2; TRBD1 matches at 9 bases. V lost 8 bases and J lost 3; bases outside the gene matches: 10. The CDR3 is 15 amino acids. Germline-derived CDR1 and CDR2 are LNHDA and SQIVND (reference sequence). In nucleotides, the CDR3 is TGTGCCAGTTTCCAGTCGGGACAGGGAGACTATGGCTACACCTTC. Protein product: CASFQSGQGDYGYTF.

The chain is built from TRBV27 and TRBJ1-2, with 7 positions matching TRBD1. The CDR3 is 13 residues long. Germline CDR1 MNHEY, CDR2 SMNVEV (reference sequence). J gave up 5 bases and V 10 bases, and 10 bases lay outside the gene matches. The chain's CDR3 is CATRRTGLYGYTF. The CDR3 DNA sequence: TGTGCCACCCGGAGGACAGGCCTATATGGCTACACCTTC.

The rearrangement links TRBV19 to TRBJ2-7, with D perhaps matching TRBD2 (6 bases). CDR1 is LNHDA, CDR2 SQIVND, per germline (reference sequence). V lost 5 bases to trimming and J lost 3 bases, with 11 bases between them. This CDR3 is built from 13 residues. The CDR3 region has the DNA TGTGCCAGTAGTGCCAACGGGGGCTACGAGCAGTACTTC. Its protein is CASSANGGYEQYF. Looking up the rest from reference TRBV19 and TRBJ2-7 gives the full variable domain: DGGITQSPKYLFRKEGQNVTLSCEQNLNHDAMYWYRQDPGQGLRLIYYSQIVNDFQKGDIAEGYSVSREKKESFPLTVTSAQKNPTAFYLCASSANGGYEQYFGPGTRLTVT.

V usage is TRBV25-1 and J usage is TRBJ1-1, with 12 bases that match TRBD1. The CDR3 runs 16 residues. J gave up 5 bases and V 2 bases, and 6 bases lay outside the gene matches. Germline CDR1 is MGHDK and CDR2 is SYGVNS. The chain's CDR3 is CASSENPGQGATEAFF. The CDR3 region has the DNA TGTGCCAGCAGTGAAAACCCGGGACAGGGGGCGACTGAAGCTTTCTTT.

V and J are TRBV10-3 and TRBJ1-5; D may be TRBD1 (6 bases). The germline V and J ends were trimmed by 2 bases and 8 bases, with 16 bases remaining between them. CDR1 and CDR2 from the germline V gene are ENHRY and SYGVKD. The CDR3 totals 15 residues. CDR3: CAISELDGQREPQHF. DNA of the CDR3: TGTGCCATCAGTGAGCTCGACGGACAGAGGGAGCCCCAGCATTTT.

The chain employs TRBV6-5 and TRBJ1-2, with a weak D call TRBD1 (5 bases). The CDR3 loop spans 13 amino acids. Trimming took off 6 bases at V and 8 bases at J, with 16 bases between the two ends. CDR1 is MNHEY and CDR2 is SVGAGI in the germline V gene. CDR3 DNA: TGTGCCAGCAGGACAGTGGTCGTAGAGGGCTACACCTTC. Its translation is CASRTVVVEGYTF.

The rearrangement joins TRBV30 to TRBJ1-1, with 8 bases identical to TRBD1. The CDR3 is made up of 12 amino acids. The V segment lost 1 base and the J segment 12 bases; nucleotides outside the gene matches: 7. CDR1 is GTSNPN and CDR2 is SVGIG in the germline V gene (reference sequence). The CDR3 DNA reads as TGTGCCTGGAGTGCTACAGGGGGAAATACTTTCTTT. Translated: CAWSATGGNTFF.

The V call is TRBV19, the J call TRBJ1-4, with 8 bases identical to TRBD1. Trimming cost V 5 bases and J 3 bases; bases outside gene matches: 8. The V gene's germline CDR1 is LNHDA and CDR2 SQIVND (reference sequence). The CDR3 contains 16 residues. CDR3 DNA: TGTGCCAGTAGTCGGGGGACAGGTGGGCCTAATGAAAAACTGTTTTTT. Translation gives CASSRGTGGPNEKLFF.

The V call is TRBV19, the J call TRBJ1-3; TRBD1 matches at 10 bases. CDR3 length equals 14 residues. Germline lookup yields CDR1 LNHDA and CDR2 SQIVND (reference sequence). After removal of 7 bases from V and 3 bases from J, the junction contained 3 bases not matched to a gene. The CDR3 is CASTRTGGGNTIYF. CDR3 in DNA: TGTGCCAGTACGCGGACAGGGGGTGGAAACACCATATATTTT.

The chain uses TRBV6-5 and TRBJ2-3, with D possibly being TRBD1 (5 bases). This CDR3 spans 15 amino acids. The V and J ends lost 2 bases and 2 bases respectively, with 11 bases between them. Germline V gene data show CDR1 as MNHEY and CDR2 as SVGAGI. CDR3 sequence reads: CASSYRGRNTDTQYF. The CDR3 nucleotides are TGTGCCAGCAGTTACAGGGGAAGGAACACAGATACGCAGTATTTT.

This chain joins TRBV7-2 and TRBJ2-1; the match to TRBD2 covers 7 bases. V shed 1 base and J 3 bases; nucleotides not matched to a gene: 3. CDR1 SGHTA and CDR2 FQGNSA come from the germline V gene. The CDR3 covers 15 residues. The CDR3 coding sequence is TGTGCCAGCAGCTTAGGGGGGGGGATCTACAATGAGCAGTTCTTC. Protein product: CASSLGGGIYNEQFF.

The genes are TRBV11-2 and TRBJ2-7; maybe TRBD2 (6 bases). Germline V CDR1 and CDR2: SGHAT, FQNNGV. CDR3 length: 15 residues. V shed 2 bases and J shed 2 bases, with 13 bases lying between them. CDR3 in amino acids: CASSLLIGGPYEQYF. The DNA of the CDR3 is TGTGCCAGCAGCTTATTAATCGGGGGTCCCTACGAGCAGTACTTC.

This clone was picked up one time. The gene calls are TRBV5-4 and TRBJ1-2; D is unclear. The CDR3 spans 13 residues. The germline V and J ends were trimmed by 4 bases and 4 bases, with 11 bases remaining between them. Germline-derived CDR1 and CDR2 are SGHNT and YYREEE (reference sequence). This CDR3 is CASSPWEGYGYTF. The CDR3 DNA reads as TGTGCCAGCAGCCCGTGGGAGGGCTATGGCTACACCTTC.

The rearrangement links TRBV28 to TRBJ2-7; TRBD1 is a possible D gene (7 bases). The CDR3 has 15 amino acids. Between the trimmed V and J ends, which lost 1 base and 7 bases, there was a span of 17 bases. Germline lookup yields CDR1 MDHEN and CDR2 SYDVKM. The DNA for the CDR3 is TGTGCCAGCAGTTTATCTTGGTCCGCAGGGGGGGAGCAGTACTTC. Protein sequence: CASSLSWSAGGEQYF. The full variable domain, its missing parts supplied by reference TRBV28 and TRBJ2-7, is DVKVTQSSRYLVKRTGEKVFLECVQDMDHENMFWYRQDPGLGLRLIYFSYDVKMKEKGDIPEGYSVSREKKERFSLILESASTNQTSMYLCASSLSWSAGGEQYFGPGTRLTVT.

The genes are TRBV10-3 and TRBJ2-7; 10 bases map to TRBD2. This CDR3 spans 14 amino acids. Germline loops: CDR1 ENHRY, CDR2 SYGVKD. V lost 8 bases, J lost 4 bases, and 8 bases stayed unmatched. The CDR3 DNA sequence: TGTGCCATCTCCGCCCAGCGGGAGGGGTACGAGCAGTACTTC. Its translation is CAISAQREGYEQYF.

This chain links TRBV5-1 with TRBJ1-1; TRBD1 agrees at 7 bases. This CDR3 has 15 residues. With V trimmed by 3 bases and J by 5 bases, 10 bases remained unmatched. Germline V CDR1 and CDR2: SGHRS, YFSETQ. DNA for the CDR3: TGCGCCAGCAGCTCGTGGACAGGCCCTAGGACTGAAGCTTTCTTT. It is translated as CASSSWTGPRTEAFF.

V usage is TRBV10-1 and J usage is TRBJ1-5; D not certain. The CDR3 is 13 amino acids. Per germline, CDR1 WNHNN and CDR2 SYGVQD (reference sequence). V dropped 6 bases and J dropped 7 bases, with 13 bases sitting between them. CDR3 nucleotide sequence: TGCGCCAGCAGCACCGGAGCCCGGCAGCCCCAGCATTTT. Translated, it gives CASSTGARQPQHF.

The chain joins TRBV18 to TRBJ2-3; a possible D gene is TRBD1 (5 bases). The CDR3 is made up of 14 amino acids. The V end was cut by 1 base, the J end by 2 bases, with 7 bases between. Germline loops: CDR1 KGHSH, CDR2 LQKENI. CDR3 coding DNA: TGTGCCAGCTCACCACGGACAATCACAGATACGCAGTATTTT. It codes for CASSPRTITDTQYF.

The chain recombines TRBV15 with TRBJ2-7, with a tentative D call TRBD1 (6 bases). Trimming cost V 1 base and J 5 bases, with 18 bases left between them. Germline assignment: CDR1 LNHNV and CDR2 YYDKDF (reference sequence). This CDR3 comprises 16 residues. This CDR3 is CATSRGFGRQGNEQYF. CDR3 DNA: TGTGCCACCAGCAGAGGGTTTGGGCGGCAGGGGAACGAGCAGTACTTC.

The chain carries TRBV5-1 and TRBJ2-3; the D is unclear. This CDR3 has 11 amino acids. The V gene lost 3 bases and the J gene lost 4 bases, with 3 bases spanning the gap. Germline lookup yields CDR1 SGHRS and CDR2 YFSETQ. CDR3 coding DNA: TGCGCCAGCAGCTCCTCAGATACGCAGTATTTT. The encoded protein is CASSSSDTQYF.

The chain is built from TRBV30 and TRBJ1-4; 7 bases align to TRBD1. This CDR3 is 13 amino acids long. Germline V gene lookup returns CDR1 GTSNPN and CDR2 SVGIG (reference sequence). V lost 6 bases to trimming and J lost 3 bases; unmatched junction nucleotides: 4. Here the CDR3 DNA reads TGTGCCTGTTCGGGACAGCCTAATGAAAAACTGTTTTTT. It codes for CACSGQPNEKLFF.

The chain uses TRBV6-6 and TRBJ2-7; TRBD1 matches at 9 bases. After removal of 5 bases from V and 3 bases from J, the junction contained 5 bases not matched to a gene. The CDR3 extends over 14 amino acids. Germline V gives CDR1 MNHNY, CDR2 SVGAGI (reference sequence). The CDR3 spells CASSPGQGRYEQYF. For the CDR3, the DNA is TGTGCCAGCAGTCCCGGACAGGGGCGCTACGAGCAGTACTTC.

The chain combines TRBV5-6 with TRBJ2-3; TRBD2 agrees at 9 bases. Germline V gene data show CDR1 as SGHDT and CDR2 as YYEEEE. This CDR3 is built from 16 residues. Unmatched junction bases numbered 6, after V lost 4 bases and J lost 0 bases. CDR3 sequence: CASSPLAGASTDTQYF. The CDR3 DNA follows: TGTGCCAGCAGCCCATTAGCGGGAGCTAGCACAGATACGCAGTATTTT. Variable domain in full (rest from reference TRBV5-6 and TRBJ2-3): DAGVTQSPTHLIKTRGQQVTLRCSPKSGHDTVSWYQQALGQGPQFIFQYYEEEERQRGNFPDRFSGHQFPNYSSELNVNALLLGDSALYLCASSPLAGASTDTQYFGPGTRLTVL.

This rearrangement joins TRBV4-1 to TRBJ2-1; TRBD2 agrees at 12 bases. CDR3 size: 18 residues. From germline, CDR1 is MGHRA and CDR2 YSYEKL. J was trimmed by 0 bases and V by 5 bases; bases with no gene match: 8. The CDR3 reads CASSFGTSGLSSYNEQFF. The DNA for the CDR3 is TGCGCCAGCAGCTTCGGGACTAGCGGGCTTAGCTCCTACAATGAGCAGTTCTTC.

The chain employs TRBV28 and TRBJ1-5, with a possible D match to TRBD1 (6 bases). This CDR3 has 12 amino acids. Between the trimmed V and J ends, which lost 3 bases and 7 bases, there was a span of 7 bases. Germline V lookup: CDR1 MDHEN, CDR2 SYDVKM. CDR3 amino acids: CASSFRGQPQHF. CDR3 in DNA: TGTGCCAGCAGTTTTAGGGGGCAGCCCCAGCATTTT.

This clone was detected only a few times. The CDR3 spells CASSPGTVGSPLHF. The DNA for the CDR3 is TGTGCCAGCAGTCCCGGGACAGTAGGTTCACCCCTCCACTTT. This chain uses TRBV5-6 with TRBJ1-6; 7 nucleotides line up with TRBD1. The V segment lost 5 bases and the J segment 9 bases; nucleotides outside the gene matches: 8. Germline CDR1 reads SGHDT; CDR2 reads YYEEEE. The CDR3 covers 14 residues.

The rearrangement joins TRBV6-5 to TRBJ2-1, with 8 bases that match TRBD2. This CDR3 is 16 amino acids long. V gave up 0 bases and J gave up 8 bases; unmatched junction bases: 9. Germline CDR1 and CDR2: MNHEY and SVGAGI. CDR3 region: CASSYSSGEREYEQFF. The DNA for the CDR3 is TGTGCCAGCAGTTACTCAAGTGGGGAGCGGGAGTATGAGCAGTTCTTC.

The genes are TRBV6-1 and TRBJ2-1, with TRBD2 identical over 10 bases. Germline values: CDR1 MNHNS, CDR2 SASEGT. There are 16 residues in the CDR3. After removal of 4 bases from V and 7 bases from J, the junction contained 10 bases not matched to a gene. Written as DNA, the CDR3 is TGTGCCAGCAGTGCATCTGCTAGCGGGAGAGGTAATGAGCAGTTCTTC. This sequence encodes CASSASASGRGNEQFF.